This note documents a single T cell receptor (beta chain) sequence. Antigen specificity is unknown. The data belong to a study of CXCR3-negative and CXCR3-positive naive CD8 T cells. The CDR3 extends over 16 amino acids. Using triplicate sorts, 250,000 to 350,000 cells were collected each time from every CD8+ T cell subset. The naive CD8+ gate required CD45RO-CCR7+CD27+CD95- phenotype. Researchers prepared the TRB cDNA libraries using 5' RACE with UMI labels. TCRdb derives one entry per CDR3 protein from the 5' RACE reads, leaving out DNA. In all, the sample yields over 100,000 distinct CDR3 sequences. Study-wide findings and caveats: Most assays were run on fresh PBMCs (CXCR3 expression partially decreased after cryopreservation). More hydrophobic TRB CDR3s occurred in CXCR3-positive than in CXCR3-negative naive cells. Memory CD8+ T cell repertoires were far less diverse than both naive subsets.

The sample taken for sequencing was naive CXCR3+ CD8+ T cells from blood. Subset given: CD45RO-CCR7+CD27+CD95- naive CD8+ T cells expressing CXCR3 (TNR3+). The V gene is TRBV12-3 or TRBV12-4, the J gene TRBJ2-5; TCRdb designates TRBD1, a call that cannot be tested without DNA. This TCR was sampled from a human donor in good health. Some clones in this sample may be carry-over from other donors' samples. The CDR3 sequence: CAGSFTPQGARETQYF.